Listed below are T cell receptor beta chains from one sample, sequenced in a study of post-analysis software for immune sequencing data. TCRdb reprocessed the PCR reads via MiXCR and lists one record per CDR3 protein. This table has 550,000 to 700,000 distinct CDR3 sequences, 44% appearing once. Input material: blood. The origin of the receptors is a girl aged 10 to 17 with multiple sclerosis. Each CDR3 is given with its conserved first and last residue. The D gene is left open where the match is weak. The listing skips clone size in some rows; elsewhere it reads once, few, many or a size class.

D gene: NA; J gene: TRBJ1-6; V gene: TRBV7-2; clone size: NA; CDR3 DNA: TGTGCCAGCAGCCCCAAAAGGGATAATTCACCCCTCCACTTT; CDR3 protein: CASSPKRDNSPLHF
D gene: NA; J gene: TRBJ2-7; V gene: TRBV10-3; clone size: few; CDR3 DNA: TGTGCCATCAGTGATCGGGCAGGGCCCCAAAGTTCCTACGAGCAGTACTTC; CDR3 protein: CAISDRAGPQSSYEQYF
D gene: NA; J gene: TRBJ1-2; V gene: TRBV29-1; clone size: once; CDR3 DNA: TGCAGCGTTGCGCGGGGGGCGGACTATGGCTACACCTTC; CDR3 protein: CSVARGADYGYTF
D gene: TRBD1; J gene: TRBJ2-7; V gene: TRBV6-5; clone size: NA; CDR3 DNA: TGTGCCAGCAGTTACTCCGGGACAGCCTACGAGCAGTACTTC; CDR3 protein: CASSYSGTAYEQYF
D gene: NA; J gene: TRBJ2-7; V gene: TRBV12-3/TRBV12-4; clone size: NA; CDR3 DNA: TGTGCCAGCAGTTTTTCAGGTTTTAACTACGAGCAGTACTTC; CDR3 protein: CASSFSGFNYEQYF
D gene: NA; J gene: TRBJ2-1; V gene: TRBV10-3; clone size: many; CDR3 DNA: TGTGCCATCAGTGACAGGGATGAGCAGTTCTTC; CDR3 protein: CAISDRDEQFF
D gene: TRBD1; J gene: TRBJ2-7; V gene: TRBV6-5; clone size: NA; CDR3 DNA: TGTGCCAGCAGTTCGTCTACAGGGGTCCTAACCTACGAGCAGTACTTC; CDR3 protein: CASSSSTGVLTYEQYF
D gene: NA; J gene: TRBJ1-6; V gene: TRBV5-1; clone size: NA; CDR3 DNA: TGCGCCAGCAGGCCCGCGCAGGGGCAGTATAATTCACCCCTCCACTTT; CDR3 protein: CASRPAQGQYNSPLHF
D gene: TRBD2; J gene: TRBJ2-7; V gene: TRBV10-3; clone size: NA; CDR3 DNA: TGTGCCATCCGTGACCAAGCGGGATTGGAGTACGAGCAGTACTTC; CDR3 protein: CAIRDQAGLEYEQYF
D gene: TRBD1; J gene: TRBJ1-2; V gene: TRBV29-1; clone size: NA; CDR3 DNA: TGCAGCGTTGAGCTTAGGCGGGACAGGGTATACACCTTC; CDR3 protein: CSVELRRDRVYTF
D gene: TRBD2; J gene: TRBJ2-3; V gene: TRBV9; clone size: NA; CDR3 DNA: TGTGCCAGCAGCCTCCGCAGACTAGCGGGGGTGAGTCGTATTAGGTCCGTATGCACAGATACGCAGTATTTT; CDR3 protein: CASSLRRLAGVSRIRSVCTDTQYF
D gene: TRBD1; J gene: TRBJ1-2; V gene: TRBV5-1; clone size: few; CDR3 DNA: TGCGCCAGCAGAAACAGGGGCGGCTATGGCTACACCTTC; CDR3 protein: CASRNRGGYGYTF
D gene: TRBD1; J gene: TRBJ2-1; V gene: TRBV6-1; clone size: NA; CDR3 DNA: TGTGCCAGCAAATGGACAGGGGACTCCTACAATGAGCAGTTCTTC; CDR3 protein: CASKWTGDSYNEQFF
D gene: NA; J gene: TRBJ2-3; V gene: TRBV5-1; clone size: few; CDR3 DNA: TGCGCCAGCAGCTTGGCCTCTGTGGAAGATACGCAGTATTTT; CDR3 protein: CASSLASVEDTQYF
D gene: NA; J gene: TRBJ2-1; V gene: TRBV6-2/TRBV6-3; clone size: once; CDR3 DNA: TGTGCCAGCAGGGTCTTTGCTGAGCAGTTCTTC; CDR3 protein: CASRVFAEQFF
D gene: NA; J gene: TRBJ2-4; V gene: TRBV7-2; clone size: NA; CDR3 DNA: TGTGCCAGCAGCACCCAGGGGGGGCTCGGGAACATTCGGTACTTC; CDR3 protein: CASSTQGGLGNIRYF
D gene: NA; J gene: TRBJ2-1; V gene: TRBV27; clone size: NA; CDR3 DNA: TGTGCCAGCAGCCGAGGTGGGGGCCTAGGCTACAATGAGCAGTTCTTC; CDR3 protein: CASSRGGGLGYNEQFF
D gene: TRBD1; J gene: TRBJ1-2; V gene: TRBV12-3/TRBV12-4; clone size: NA; CDR3 DNA: TGTGCCAGCAGGCAGACAGGGGGCTTTTATGGCTACACCTTC; CDR3 protein: CASRQTGGFYGYTF
D gene: TRBD1; J gene: TRBJ1-1; V gene: TRBV6-6; clone size: NA; CDR3 DNA: TGTGCCAGCAGGAGGGACAGACAGAACACTGAAGCTTTCTTT; CDR3 protein: CASRRDRQNTEAFF
D gene: NA; J gene: TRBJ2-3; V gene: TRBV7-6; clone size: NA; CDR3 DNA: TGTGCCAGCAGCTCCGCCGGGGTCCCAGATACGCAGTATTTT; CDR3 protein: CASSSAGVPDTQYF
D gene: NA; J gene: TRBJ2-7; V gene: TRBV9; clone size: few; CDR3 DNA: TGTGCCAGCAGCGCACAGGGTTCCGAGCAGTACTTC; CDR3 protein: CASSAQGSEQYF
D gene: NA; J gene: TRBJ1-4; V gene: TRBV14; clone size: few; CDR3 DNA: TGTGCCAGCAGCCAAGGTGGCCGAGTTGCAACTAATGAAAAACTGTTTTTT; CDR3 protein: CASSQGGRVATNEKLFF
D gene: TRBD1; J gene: TRBJ2-3; V gene: TRBV7-9; clone size: NA; CDR3 DNA: TGTGCCAGCAGCTTGTTACCGGGACAGGGGGTCCGGACAGATACGCAGTATTTT; CDR3 protein: CASSLLPGQGVRTDTQYF
D gene: TRBD2; J gene: TRBJ2-3; V gene: TRBV7-9; clone size: NA; CDR3 DNA: TGTGCCAGCAGCTTACTAGCGGGGGGGCCAGATACGCAGTATTTT; CDR3 protein: CASSLLAGGPDTQYF
D gene: TRBD1; J gene: TRBJ1-5; V gene: TRBV20-1; clone size: NA; CDR3 DNA: TGCAGACCGACAGGGAAGATTCAGGAGCCCCAGCATTTT; CDR3 protein: CRPTGKIQEPQHF
D gene: NA; J gene: TRBJ2-2; V gene: TRBV29-1; clone size: NA; CDR3 DNA: TGCAGCGTATTTGGACAGATCACCGGGGAGCTGTTTTTT; CDR3 protein: CSVFGQITGELFF
D gene: NA; J gene: TRBJ2-7; V gene: TRBV12-3/TRBV12-4; clone size: NA; CDR3 DNA: TGTGCCAGCAGTTCGGGACTTTTGGCTGACTACGAGCAGTACTTC; CDR3 protein: CASSSGLLADYEQYF
D gene: NA; J gene: TRBJ2-1; V gene: TRBV7-8; clone size: NA; CDR3 DNA: TGTGCCAGCAGCTTAGTCGGGACCCCTTCCTACAATGAGCAGTTCTTC; CDR3 protein: CASSLVGTPSYNEQFF
D gene: NA; J gene: TRBJ2-7; V gene: TRBV30; clone size: NA; CDR3 DNA: TGTGCCTGGAGTTTGGGGGCGTCCTACAATGAGCAGTACTTC; CDR3 protein: CAWSLGASYNEQYF
D gene: NA; J gene: TRBJ1-4; V gene: TRBV12-3/TRBV12-4; clone size: NA; CDR3 DNA: TGTGCCAGCAGTCTGGCCCCGGACGGGGGTAATGAAAAACTGTTTTTT; CDR3 protein: CASSLAPDGGNEKLFF
D gene: NA; J gene: TRBJ2-7; V gene: TRBV29-1; clone size: few; CDR3 DNA: TGCAGCGTTGAAAGGCGGGGCGAATACGAGCAGTACTTC; CDR3 protein: CSVERRGEYEQYF
D gene: NA; J gene: TRBJ2-5; V gene: TRBV6-5; clone size: NA; CDR3 DNA: TGTACCAGCAGTACCGGGGGGACCCAGTACTTC; CDR3 protein: CTSSTGGTQYF
D gene: NA; J gene: TRBJ1-2; V gene: TRBV25-1; clone size: NA; CDR3 DNA: TGTGCCAGCAGCGCCGGGGGCAACTATGGCTACACCTTC; CDR3 protein: CASSAGGNYGYTF
D gene: NA; J gene: TRBJ2-1; V gene: TRBV7-2; clone size: NA; CDR3 DNA: TGTGCCAGCAGCTCCCCCGGGGGCCGCAGCTCCTACAATGAGCAGTTCTTC; CDR3 protein: CASSSPGGRSSYNEQFF
D gene: NA; J gene: TRBJ2-7; V gene: TRBV20-1; clone size: few; CDR3 DNA: TGCAGTGCTCTCCGGGACGGAACCTACGAGCAGTACTTC; CDR3 protein: CSALRDGTYEQYF
D gene: TRBD2; J gene: TRBJ2-1; V gene: TRBV7-2; clone size: NA; CDR3 DNA: TGTGCCAGCAGCTTAGGTCCTAGCGGGGGGGCCTCTGGTGAGCAGTTCTTC; CDR3 protein: CASSLGPSGGASGEQFF
D gene: NA; J gene: TRBJ1-2; V gene: TRBV12-3/TRBV12-4; clone size: few; CDR3 DNA: TGTGCCAGCAGTTACGGGTTTGTGGGCTATGGCTACACCTTC; CDR3 protein: CASSYGFVGYGYTF
D gene: NA; J gene: TRBJ1-5; V gene: TRBV11-2; clone size: NA; CDR3 DNA: TGTGCCAGCAGCTTAGGCGACAGTATCAATCAGCCCCAGCATTTT; CDR3 protein: CASSLGDSINQPQHF